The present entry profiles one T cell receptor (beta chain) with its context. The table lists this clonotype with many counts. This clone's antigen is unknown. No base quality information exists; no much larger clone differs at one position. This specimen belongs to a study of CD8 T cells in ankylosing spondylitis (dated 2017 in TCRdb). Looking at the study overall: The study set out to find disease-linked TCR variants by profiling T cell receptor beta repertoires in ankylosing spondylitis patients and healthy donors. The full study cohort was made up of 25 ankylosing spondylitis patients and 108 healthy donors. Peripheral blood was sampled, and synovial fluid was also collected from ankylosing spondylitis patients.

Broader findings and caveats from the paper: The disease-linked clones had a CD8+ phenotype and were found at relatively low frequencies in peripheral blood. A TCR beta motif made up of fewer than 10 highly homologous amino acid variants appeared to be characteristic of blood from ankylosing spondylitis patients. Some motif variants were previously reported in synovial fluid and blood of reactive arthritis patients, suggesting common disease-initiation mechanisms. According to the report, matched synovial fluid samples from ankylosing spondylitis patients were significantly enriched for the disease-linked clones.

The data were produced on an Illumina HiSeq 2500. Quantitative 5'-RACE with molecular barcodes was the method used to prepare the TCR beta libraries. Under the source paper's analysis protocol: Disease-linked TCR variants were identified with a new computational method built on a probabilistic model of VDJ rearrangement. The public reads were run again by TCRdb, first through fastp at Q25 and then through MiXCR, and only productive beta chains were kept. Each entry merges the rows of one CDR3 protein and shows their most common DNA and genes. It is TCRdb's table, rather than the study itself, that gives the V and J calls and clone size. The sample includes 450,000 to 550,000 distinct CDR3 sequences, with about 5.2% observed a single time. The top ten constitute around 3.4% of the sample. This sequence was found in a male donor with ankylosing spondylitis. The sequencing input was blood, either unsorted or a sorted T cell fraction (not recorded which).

The DNA reads as follows: TGTGCCAGCAGTTCGGAACCCGGGAGCCTCTACAATGAGCAGTTCTTC. The resulting protein is CASSSEPGSLYNEQFF. The V gene is TRBV6-2 or TRBV6-3 and the J gene is TRBJ2-1, with a weak D call of TRBD2 (6 bases match). V drops 4 bases and J drops 3 bases, leaving 16 bases in between. CDR1 MNHEY and CDR2 SVGEGT are derived from the germline V gene. The CDR3 runs 16 residues from the cysteine to the phenylalanine. The read is trimmed to its CDR3 DNA, 48 bases read in frame from base 1.